Detailed here is one TCR beta chain. The record originates from a study of OX40 agonist ivuxolimab in advanced cancers. Whole-study context: With a range of roughly 23 to 90, age averaged about 58 years, and 65% to 90% were male.

TCRdb keeps only in-frame clones here, not all; method: immunoSEQ multiplex PCR. Seen here are 57,000 or so clones, around 83% observed once, and the top ten hold 3.4%. V trimming: 7 bases; J trimming: 4 bases; junction bases outside the gene matches: 5. The CDR3 runs to 14 residues. CDR1 MDHEN and CDR2 SYDVKM come from the germline V gene. The chain employs TRBV28 and TRBJ1-5; 9 bases line up with TRBD1. Sequences were derived from CD4+ or CD8+ T cells sorted from blood, sampled in a trial of the OX40 agonist ivuxolimab. This clonotype was obtained from an adult with an advanced solid tumor such as melanoma, head and neck, liver or kidney cancer. CDR3 sequence reads: CASTGQGPNQPQHF. DNA for the CDR3: TGTGCCAGCACGGGACAGGGACCAAATCAGCCCCAGCATTTT.